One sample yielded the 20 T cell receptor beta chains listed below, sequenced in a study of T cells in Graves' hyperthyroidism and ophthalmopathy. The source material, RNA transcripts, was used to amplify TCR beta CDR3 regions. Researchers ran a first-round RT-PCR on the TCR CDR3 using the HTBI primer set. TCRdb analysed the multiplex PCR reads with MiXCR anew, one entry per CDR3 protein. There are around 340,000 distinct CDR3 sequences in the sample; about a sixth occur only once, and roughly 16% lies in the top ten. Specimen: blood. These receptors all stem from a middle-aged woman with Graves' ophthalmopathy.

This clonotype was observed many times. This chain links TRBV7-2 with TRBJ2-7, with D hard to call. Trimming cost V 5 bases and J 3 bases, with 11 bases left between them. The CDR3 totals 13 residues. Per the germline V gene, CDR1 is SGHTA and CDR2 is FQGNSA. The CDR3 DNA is TGTGCCAGCAGCCCGACCACGATCTACGAGCAGTACTTC. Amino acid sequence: CASSPTTIYEQYF.

CDR3 coding DNA: TGCAGTGTGGATTACGGGGGGGACGAGCAGTACTTC. It yields the protein CSVDYGGDEQYF. The chain employs TRBV29-1 and TRBJ2-7; TRBD2 aligns across 8 bases. CDR1 and CDR2 from the germline V gene are SQVTM and ANQGSEA. The CDR3 runs 12 residues.

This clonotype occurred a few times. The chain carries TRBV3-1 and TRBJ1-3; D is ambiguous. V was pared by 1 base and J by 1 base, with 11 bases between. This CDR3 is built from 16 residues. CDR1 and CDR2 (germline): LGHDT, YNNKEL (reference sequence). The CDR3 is CASSQGVQVSGNTIYF. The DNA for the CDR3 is TGTGCCAGCAGCCAAGGGGTTCAGGTTTCTGGAAACACCATATATTTT. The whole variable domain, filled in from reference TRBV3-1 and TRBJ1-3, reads DTAVSQTPKYLVTQMGNDKSIKCEQNLGHDTMYWYKQDSKKFLKIMFSYNNKELIINETVPNRFSPKSPDKAHLNLHINSLELGDSAVYFCASSQGVQVSGNTIYFGEGSWLTVV.

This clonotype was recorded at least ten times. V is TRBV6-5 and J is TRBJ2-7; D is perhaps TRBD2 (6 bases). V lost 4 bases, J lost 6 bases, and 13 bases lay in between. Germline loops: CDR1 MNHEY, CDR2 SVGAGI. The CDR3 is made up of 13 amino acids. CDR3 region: CASSSEEGFEQYF. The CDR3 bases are TGTGCCAGCAGTTCCGAGGAGGGGTTCGAGCAGTACTTC.

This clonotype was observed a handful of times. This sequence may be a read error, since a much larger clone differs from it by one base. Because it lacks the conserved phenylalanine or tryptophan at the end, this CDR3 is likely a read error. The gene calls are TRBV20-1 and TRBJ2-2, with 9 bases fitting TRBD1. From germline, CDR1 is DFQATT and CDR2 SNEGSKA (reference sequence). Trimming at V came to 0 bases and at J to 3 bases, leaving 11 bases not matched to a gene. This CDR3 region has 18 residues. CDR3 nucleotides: TGCAGTGCTAGAGACGGCGGGACAGGGATATCGTACACCGGGGAGCTGTTTCTT. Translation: CSARDGGTGISYTGELFL.

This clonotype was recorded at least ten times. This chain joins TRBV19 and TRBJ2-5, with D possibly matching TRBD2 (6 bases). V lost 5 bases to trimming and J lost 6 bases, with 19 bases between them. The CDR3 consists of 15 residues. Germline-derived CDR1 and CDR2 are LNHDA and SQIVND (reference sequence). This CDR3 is CASSPGGGSGKTQYF. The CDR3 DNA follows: TGTGCCAGTAGTCCCGGGGGTGGGTCTGGAAAGACCCAGTACTTC. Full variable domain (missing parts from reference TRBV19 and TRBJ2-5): DGGITQSPKYLFRKEGQNVTLSCEQNLNHDAMYWYRQDPGQGLRLIYYSQIVNDFQKGDIAEGYSVSREKKESFPLTVTSAQKNPTAFYLCASSPGGGSGKTQYFGPGTRLLVL.

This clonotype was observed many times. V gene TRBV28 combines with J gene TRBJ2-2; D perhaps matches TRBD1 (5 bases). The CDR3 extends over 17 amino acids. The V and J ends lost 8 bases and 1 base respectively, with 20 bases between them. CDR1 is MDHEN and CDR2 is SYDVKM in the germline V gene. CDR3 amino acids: CASRPGTFGQNTGELFF. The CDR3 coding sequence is TGTGCCAGCCGTCCAGGTACATTTGGACAGAACACCGGGGAGCTGTTTTTT. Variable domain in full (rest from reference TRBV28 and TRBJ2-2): DVKVTQSSRYLVKRTGEKVFLECVQDMDHENMFWYRQDPGLGLRLIYFSYDVKMKEKGDIPEGYSVSREKKERFSLILESASTNQTSMYLCASRPGTFGQNTGELFFGEGSRLTVL.

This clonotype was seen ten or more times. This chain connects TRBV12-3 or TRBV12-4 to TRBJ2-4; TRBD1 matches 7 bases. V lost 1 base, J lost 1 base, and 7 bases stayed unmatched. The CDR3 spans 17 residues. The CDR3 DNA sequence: TGTGCCAGCAGTTTAGGAAAGGGGGCTGTGGCCAAAAACATTCAGTACTTC. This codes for CASSLGKGAVAKNIQYF.

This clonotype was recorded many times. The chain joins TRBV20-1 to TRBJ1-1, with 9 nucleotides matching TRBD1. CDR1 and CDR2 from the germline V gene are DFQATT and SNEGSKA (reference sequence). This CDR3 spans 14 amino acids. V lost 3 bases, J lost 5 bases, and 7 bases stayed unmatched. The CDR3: CSASRGQGVTEAFF. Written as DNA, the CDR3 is TGCAGTGCTAGCAGGGGACAGGGAGTGACTGAAGCTTTCTTT.

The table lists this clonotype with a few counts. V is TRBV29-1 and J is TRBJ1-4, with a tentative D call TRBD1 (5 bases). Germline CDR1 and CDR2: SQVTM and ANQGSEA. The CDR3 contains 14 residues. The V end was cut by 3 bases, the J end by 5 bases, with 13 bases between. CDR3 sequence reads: CSVEDQGGNEKLFF. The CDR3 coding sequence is TGCAGCGTTGAGGATCAGGGAGGGAATGAAAAACTGTTTTTT.

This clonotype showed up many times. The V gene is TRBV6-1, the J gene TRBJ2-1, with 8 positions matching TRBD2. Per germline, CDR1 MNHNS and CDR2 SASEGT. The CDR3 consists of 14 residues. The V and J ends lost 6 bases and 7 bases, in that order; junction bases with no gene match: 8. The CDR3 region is CASRPAGEGNEQFF. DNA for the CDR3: TGTGCCAGCAGACCAGCGGGGGAGGGGAATGAGCAGTTCTTC.

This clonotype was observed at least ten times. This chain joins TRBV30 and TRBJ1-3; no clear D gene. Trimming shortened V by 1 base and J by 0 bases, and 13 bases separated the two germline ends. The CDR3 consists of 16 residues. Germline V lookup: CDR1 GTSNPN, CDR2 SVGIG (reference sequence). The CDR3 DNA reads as TGTGCCTGGAGTGCTGGGCTCCAACACTCTGGAAACACCATATATTTT. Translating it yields CAWSAGLQHSGNTIYF.

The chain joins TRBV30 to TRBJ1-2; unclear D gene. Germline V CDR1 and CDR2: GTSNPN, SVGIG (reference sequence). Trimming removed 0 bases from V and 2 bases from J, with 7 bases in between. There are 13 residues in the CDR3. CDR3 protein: CAWSVQLNYGYTF. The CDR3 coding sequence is TGTGCCTGGAGTGTACAACTAAACTATGGCTACACCTTC.

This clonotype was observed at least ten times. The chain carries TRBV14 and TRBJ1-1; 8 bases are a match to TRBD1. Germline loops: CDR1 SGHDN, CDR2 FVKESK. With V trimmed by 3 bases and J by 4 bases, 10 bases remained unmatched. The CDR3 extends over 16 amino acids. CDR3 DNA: TGTGCCAGCAGCCACCTTTTTTGGACAGGGTCCACTGAAGCTTTCTTT. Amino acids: CASSHLFWTGSTEAFF.

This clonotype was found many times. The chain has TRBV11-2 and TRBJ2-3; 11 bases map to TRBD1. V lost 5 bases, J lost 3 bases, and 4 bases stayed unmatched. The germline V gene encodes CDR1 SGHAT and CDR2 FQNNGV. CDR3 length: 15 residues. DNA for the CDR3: TGTGCCAGCAGCCCCCGGGACAGGGGGACAGATACGCAGTATTTT. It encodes CASSPRDRGTDTQYF.

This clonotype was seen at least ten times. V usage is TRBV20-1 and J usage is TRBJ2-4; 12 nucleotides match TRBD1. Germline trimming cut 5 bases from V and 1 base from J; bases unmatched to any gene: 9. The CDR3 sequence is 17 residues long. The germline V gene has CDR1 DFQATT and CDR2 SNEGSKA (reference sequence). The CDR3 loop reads CSAPGTGGSSAKNIQYF. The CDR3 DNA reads TGCAGTGCTCCCGGGACAGGGGGCTCTTCGGCCAAAAACATTCAGTACTTC.

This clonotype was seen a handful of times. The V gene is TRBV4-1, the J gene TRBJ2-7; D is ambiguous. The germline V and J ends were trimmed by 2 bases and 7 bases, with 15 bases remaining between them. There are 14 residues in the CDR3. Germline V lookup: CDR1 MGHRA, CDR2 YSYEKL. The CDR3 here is CASSQSLAAMEQYF. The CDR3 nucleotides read TGCGCCAGCAGCCAAAGCCTTGCGGCAATGGAGCAGTACTTC.

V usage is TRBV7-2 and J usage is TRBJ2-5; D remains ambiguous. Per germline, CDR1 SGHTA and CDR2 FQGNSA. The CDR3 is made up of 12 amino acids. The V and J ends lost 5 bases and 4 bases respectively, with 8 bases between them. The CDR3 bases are TGTGCCAGCAGCCCAGACGTAGAGACCCAGTACTTC. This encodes CASSPDVETQYF.

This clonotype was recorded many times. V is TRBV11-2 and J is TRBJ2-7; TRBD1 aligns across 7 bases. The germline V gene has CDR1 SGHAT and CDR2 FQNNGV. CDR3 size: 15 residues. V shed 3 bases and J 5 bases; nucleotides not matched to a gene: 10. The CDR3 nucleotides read TGTGCCAGCAGCTTGGGACAGTTTTTGGCCCACGAGCAGTACTTC. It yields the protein CASSLGQFLAHEQYF.

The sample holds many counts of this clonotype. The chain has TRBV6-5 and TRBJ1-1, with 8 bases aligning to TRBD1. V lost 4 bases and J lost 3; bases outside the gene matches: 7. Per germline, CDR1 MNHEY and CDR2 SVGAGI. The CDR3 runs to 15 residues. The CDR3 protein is CASSSTGGGYTEAFF. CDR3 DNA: TGTGCCAGCAGTTCCACAGGGGGAGGTTACACTGAAGCTTTCTTT.